This TCR beta chain was sequenced during a study of T cell responses to AZD1222 COVID-19 vaccine. Overall study results and limits: Spike-specific TCR depth and breadth grew after two AZD1222 doses. Donor demographics were predominantly white British with a female majority; clonal diversity may be underestimated.

This clone was found once. Its antigen is as yet unknown. Profiling relied on immunoSEQ multiplex PCR, and the TCRdb table lists in-frame clones only, not all of them. The repertoire has 120,000 to 150,000 clones, 88% of them found once; the top ten carry more than 13%. The V gene's germline CDR1 is MDHEN and CDR2 SYDVKM. There are 12 residues in the CDR3. The germline V and J ends were trimmed by 4 bases and 7 bases, with 11 bases remaining between them. Sequenced material: peripheral blood, taken on day 0 of AZD1222 vaccination. The clonotype comes from an adult in good health. J is TRBJ2-7 and V is TRBV28; the D gene is possibly TRBD2 (6 bases). CDR3 amino acids: CASSSRGWEQYF. In DNA, the CDR3 is TGTGCCAGCAGTTCCCGGGGGTGGGAGCAGTACTTC. Using reference TRBV28 and TRBJ2-7 for the parts outside the CDR3, the full variable domain is DVKVTQSSRYLVKRTGEKVFLECVQDMDHENMFWYRQDPGLGLRLIYFSYDVKMKEKGDIPEGYSVSREKKERFSLILESASTNQTSMYLCASSSRGWEQYFGPGTRLTVT.